The 14 T cell receptor beta chains below all came from one sample that was sequenced in a study of T cells in women clearing cervical HPV infection. Only in-frame clones appear in the TCRdb table, and some are missing; sequencing was by immunoSEQ multiplex PCR. The sample features some 33,000 clones, with approximately 8.4% in its top ten. Specimen: blood buffy coat. The receptors originated from a woman between 18 and 75 years old with a cervical HPV16 infection that either progressed to CIN3+ or cleared (not recorded which).

Regarding this clone: The CDR3 end lies 3 residues beyond the end of the read and is filled in from the germline J gene. V usage is TRBV7-9 and J usage is TRBJ2-5; 10 bases are a match to TRBD1. Germline CDR1 is SEHNR and CDR2 is FQNEAQ (reference sequence). This CDR3 spans 14 amino acids. V dropped 4 bases and J dropped 3; count of bases not matched to a gene: 2. The chain's CDR3 is CASSSGTGEETQYF. The sequenced CDR3 bases are TGTGCCAGCAGCTCCGGGACAGGGGAAGAGACC.

Concerning this clone itself: The read ends 3 residues before the CDR3 terminus; that terminus is restored from the germline J gene. This rearrangement joins TRBV24-1 to TRBJ2-1; D not certain. Germline-derived CDR1 and CDR2 are KGHDR and SFDVKD. The CDR3 covers 12 residues. Trimming pared 9 bases from V and 3 bases from J, leaving 8 bases between. CDR3 DNA, as far as it was read: TGTGCCACCGCGGATAGCTACAATGAG. It translates to CATADSYNE. The entire CDR3 protein is CATADSYNEQFF.

Comment on this clone: The CDR3 end lies 3 residues beyond the end of the read and is filled in from the germline J gene. This chain uses TRBV11-2 with TRBJ1-1; 9 positions agree with TRBD1. CDR1 is SGHAT and CDR2 is FQNNGV in the germline V gene. This CDR3 region has 15 residues. With V trimmed by 4 bases and J by 5 bases, 8 bases remained unmatched. This CDR3 is CASSSHRGRGTEAFF. Incomplete CDR3 DNA: TGTGCCAGCAGCTCCCACAGGGGGCGAGGGACTGAA.

As to this clone: The read comes to an end 3 residues before the CDR3 does, leaving the germline J gene to fill in the end. This chain connects TRBV4-1 to TRBJ2-1, with 7 bases lining up with TRBD2. The CDR3 has 16 residues. CDR1 MGHRA and CDR2 YSYEKL come from the germline V gene. Germline trimming cut 1 base from V and 8 bases from J; bases unmatched to any gene: 11. The CDR3 bases that were read are TGCGCCAGCAGCCAAGTCGTCGTGGGGGGGATGCATGAG. It specifies CASSQVVVGGMHE. The entire CDR3 protein is CASSQVVVGGMHEQFF.

To note about this clone: Read sequence stops 3 residues before the CDR3 end, and the germline J gene provides the missing end. This chain joins TRBV5-1 and TRBJ1-1, with 7 positions matching TRBD1. The CDR3 has 14 residues. Germline V gene lookup returns CDR1 SGHRS and CDR2 YFSETQ. Germline trimming cut 3 bases from V and 2 bases from J; bases unmatched to any gene: 4. The CDR3: CASSSGQQNTEAFF. CDR3 DNA (partial): TGCGCCAGCAGCTCGGGACAGCAAAACACTGAA.

Of note for this clone: The missing CDR3 end, 3 residues past where the read stops, is filled in from the germline J gene. The rearrangement joins TRBV2 to TRBJ2-1; D gene ambiguous. CDR1 and CDR2 from the germline V gene are SNHLY and FYNNEI. The V and J ends lost 5 bases and 5 bases respectively, with 10 bases between them. This CDR3 is built from 13 residues. CDR3 sequence reads: CASSSGRDNEQFF. CDR3 DNA, as far as it was read: TGTGCCAGCAGTTCTGGCAGAGACAATGAG.

In regard to this clone: Read data end 3 residues before the CDR3 end; the end is taken from the germline J gene. The gene calls are TRBV19 and TRBJ2-7; D unclear. With 1 base removed from V and 1 base from J, the gap between germline ends came to 14 bases. This CDR3 has 16 residues. From germline, CDR1 is LNHDA and CDR2 SQIVND (reference sequence). CDR3 DNA (partial): TGTGCCAGTAGTATAGGTTCCGCCCACTCTTCCTACGAG. Amino acid sequence: CASSIGSAHSSYE. The full CDR3 reads CASSIGSAHSSYEQYF.

In the case of this clone: The observed sequence ends 3 residues before the CDR3 terminus, with the missing tail filled in from the germline J gene. The chain uses TRBV2 and TRBJ2-1; the D is unclear. Between the trimmed V and J ends, which lost 7 bases and 5 bases, there was a span of 15 bases. CDR3 length: 14 residues. Germline CDR1 and CDR2: SNHLY and FYNNEI. The CDR3 bases that were read are TGTGCCAGCACGCCTCCCTGGGCGAACAATGAG. Protein: CASTPPWANNE. The whole CDR3 sequence is CASTPPWANNEQFF.

Worth noting for this clone: Other nucleotide sequences in the sample specify the same CDR3. The CDR3 is CSVFRGGDNEKLFF. The sequenced part of the CDR3 DNA is TGCAGCGTCTTCCGGGGGGGGGATAACGAAAAA. This chain connects TRBV29-1 to TRBJ1-4, with D perhaps matching TRBD1 (5 bases). The sequenced fragment ends 3 residues before the CDR3 boundary, so the rest is inferred from the germline J gene. Germline CDR1 and CDR2: SQVTM and ANQGSEA. The CDR3 is made up of 14 amino acids. V lost 6 bases, J lost 8 bases, and 19 bases lay in between.

Remarks on this clone: The read terminates 3 residues ahead of where the CDR3 ends, so the germline J gene completes it. This chain uses TRBV20-1 with TRBJ1-4, with TRBD1 matching 9 bases. Germline V lookup: CDR1 DFQATT, CDR2 SNEGSKA (reference sequence). The CDR3 spans 13 residues. Trimming at V came to 5 bases and at J to 7 bases, leaving 5 bases not matched to a gene. This chain's CDR3 is CSAGGQGGEKLFF. Partial CDR3 DNA: TGCAGTGCTGGGGGACAGGGAGGTGAAAAA.

As concerns this clone: The read ends 3 residues early relative to the CDR3; the germline J gene fills the gap. The rearrangement uses TRBV7-9 and TRBJ2-2; possible D gene TRBD1, 5 bases. Germline assignment: CDR1 SEHNR and CDR2 FQNEAQ (reference sequence). This CDR3 is built from 15 residues. The sequenced CDR3 bases are TGTGCCAGCAGCTTAGTAGCAGGGCGAGATGAAAAG. As protein: CASSLVAGRDEK. The whole CDR3 region reads CASSLVAGRDEKLFF.

Turning to this clone: The read falls 3 residues short of the CDR3 end, and the missing part is taken from the germline J gene. V usage is TRBV19 and J usage is TRBJ2-2, with TRBD2 identical over 12 bases. The V and J ends lost 10 bases and 6 bases, in that order; junction bases with no gene match: 6. In germline, CDR1 is LNHDA, CDR2 SQIVND (reference sequence). This CDR3 is built from 14 residues. This chain's CDR3 is CATVTSGSSGELFF. CDR3 DNA, as far as it was read: TGTGCCACCGTGACTAGCGGGAGTTCCGGGGAG.

Turning to this clone: The read is 3 residues too short to cover the CDR3 end, so that end is filled in from the germline J gene. The genes are TRBV5-1 and TRBJ1-1; perhaps TRBD1 as D (5 bases). Trimming cost V 2 bases and J 0 bases, with 8 bases left between them. This CDR3 spans 14 amino acids. From germline, CDR1 is SGHRS and CDR2 YFSETQ. This CDR3 reads CASSLDSLNTEAFF. The sequenced CDR3 bases are TGCGCCAGCAGCTTAGACAGTTTGAACACTGAA.

Comment on this clone: The CDR3 extends 3 residues past the end of the read, so its final part is completed from the germline J gene. The rearrangement joins TRBV18 to TRBJ2-7, with 8 bases aligning to TRBD1. The length of the CDR3 is 14 residues. Per the germline V gene, CDR1 is KGHSH and CDR2 is LQKENI. The V gene end was trimmed by 3 bases and the J gene end by 6 bases; junction bases not matched to a gene: 7. CDR3 DNA, as far as it was read: TGTGCCAGCTCACCTCAGGGGGCACCTGGCGAG. Translated, it gives CASSPQGAPGE. The entire CDR3 protein is CASSPQGAPGEQYF.